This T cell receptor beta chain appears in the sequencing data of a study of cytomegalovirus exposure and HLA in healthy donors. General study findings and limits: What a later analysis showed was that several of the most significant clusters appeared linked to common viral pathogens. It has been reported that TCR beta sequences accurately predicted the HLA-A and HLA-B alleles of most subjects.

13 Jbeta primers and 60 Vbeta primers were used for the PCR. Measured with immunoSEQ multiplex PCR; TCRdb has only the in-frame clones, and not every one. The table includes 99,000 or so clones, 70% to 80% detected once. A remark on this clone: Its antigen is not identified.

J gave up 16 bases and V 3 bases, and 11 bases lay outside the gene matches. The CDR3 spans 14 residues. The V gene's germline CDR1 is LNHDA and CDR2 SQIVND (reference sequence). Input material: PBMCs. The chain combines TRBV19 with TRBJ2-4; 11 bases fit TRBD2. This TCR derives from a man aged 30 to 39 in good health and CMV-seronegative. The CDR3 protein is CASSMGSSGGPPYF. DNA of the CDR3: TGTGCCAGTAGTATGGGGTCTAGCGGGGGGCCCCCATACTTC.